The 15 T cell receptor beta chains listed next were all sequenced from one sample in a study of T cells in Graves' hyperthyroidism and ophthalmopathy. Amplified TCR beta CDR3 regions came from RNA transcripts. HTBI primers were employed in a first-round RT-PCR of the TCR CDR3. MiXCR was run by TCRdb on the multiplex PCR reads, yielding one entry per CDR3 protein. The profile shows roughly 420,000 distinct CDR3 sequences, roughly 13% of them singletons. Sequenced input: blood. The receptors here all came from a woman aged 18-29 years with Graves' hyperthyroidism.

V gene TRBV20-1 combines with J gene TRBJ1-5; no reliable D call. Trimming took off 5 bases at V and 2 bases at J, with 13 bases between the two ends. Germline CDR1 is DFQATT and CDR2 is SNEGSKA (reference sequence). The CDR3 sequence is 14 residues long. The CDR3 region has the DNA TGCAGTGCTCCAAGCCCCCTCGGCAATCAGCCCCAGCATTTT. This sequence encodes CSAPSPLGNQPQHF.

This clonotype was seen repeatedly, ten times or more. This chain connects TRBV2 to TRBJ2-2; D is uncertain. This CDR3 has 14 residues. Trimming left V 2 bases short and J 4 bases short, with 8 bases between. Germline loops: CDR1 SNHLY, CDR2 FYNNEI. CDR3 bases: TGTGCCAGCAGTGAAATCAGCTTCACCGGGGAGCTGTTTTTT. Encoded protein: CASSEISFTGELFF.

In this sample, this clonotype turned up many times. One end of the junction varies from germline; a read error may be responsible. The chain links TRBV7-7 to TRBJ2-1; 8 positions match TRBD2. The CDR3 spans 15 residues. Germline CDR1 reads SSHAT; CDR2 reads FNYEAQ (reference sequence). The CDR3 nucleotides read TGTGCTAGCAGCTTAGGGACTAGATTAGCCAATGAGCAGTTCTTC. It translates to CASSLGTRLANEQFF.

This clonotype was recorded at least ten times. This chain connects TRBV6-2 or TRBV6-3 to TRBJ2-1; D gene uncertain. The CDR3 contains 13 residues. Germline CDR1 reads MNHEY; CDR2 reads SVGEGT. Trimming pared 5 bases from V and 7 bases from J, leaving 12 bases between. CDR3 loop: CASSEQPENEQFF. DNA for the CDR3: TGTGCCAGCAGTGAACAACCGGAGAATGAGCAGTTCTTC.

The V gene is TRBV10-3, the J gene TRBJ1-1; TRBD1 is a possible D gene (5 bases). The CDR3 spans 13 residues. Trimming took 2 bases from V and 1 from J, leaving 5 bases between them. The germline V gene has CDR1 ENHRY and CDR2 SYGVKD. The CDR3 DNA sequence: TGTGCCATCAGTGAGAGGGGGAACACTGAAGCTTTCTTT. This sequence encodes CAISERGNTEAFF.

This clonotype was counted ten times or more. The CDR3 sequence: CASSLAGIPYEQYF. CDR3 nucleotides: TGTGCCAGCAGCTTAGCAGGGATACCCTACGAGCAGTACTTC. This rearrangement joins TRBV7-2 to TRBJ2-7; D uncertain. Germline CDR1 SGHTA, CDR2 FQGNSA. The CDR3 loop spans 14 amino acids. The V gene lost 0 bases and the J gene lost 2 bases, with 8 bases spanning the gap.

Regarding this clonotype: Its ends do not fully match the called genes, so a read error is possible. The CDR3 spells CASSDTGNAEAFF. The CDR3 DNA is TGTGCCAGCAGCGATACAGGGAACGCTGAAGCTTTCTTT. The chain recombines TRBV9 with TRBJ1-1; D is possibly TRBD1 (6 bases). Germline lookup yields CDR1 SGDLS and CDR2 YYNGEE. This CDR3 contains 13 residues.

The chain couples TRBV27 to TRBJ2-6; D is undetermined. The V end was cut by 6 bases, the J end by 2 bases, with 20 bases between. CDR1 is MNHEY and CDR2 is SMNVEV in the germline V gene (reference sequence). The CDR3 contains 18 residues. DNA for the CDR3: TGTGCCAGCAGCGCCCAGCTGGGGTGTTCAACTGGGGCCAACGTCCTGACTTTC. Translated: CASSAQLGCSTGANVLTF.

This clonotype was detected ten times or more. The chain couples TRBV7-9 to TRBJ2-4, with D perhaps assigned TRBD1 or TRBD2 (5 bases each). Germline V gene lookup returns CDR1 SEHNR and CDR2 FQNEAQ (reference sequence). V gave up 3 bases and J gave up 2 bases, with 14 bases separating them. The CDR3 has 16 residues. For the CDR3, the DNA is TGTGCCAGCAGCTTCGAGGGGCAGCTGACCAAAAACATTCAGTACTTC. The encoded protein is CASSFEGQLTKNIQYF.

This clonotype appeared many times. The chain carries TRBV30 and TRBJ1-1, with D possibly being TRBD1 (6 bases). This CDR3 comprises 16 residues. Trimming shortened V by 0 bases and J by 4 bases, and 18 bases separated the two germline ends. Germline CDR1 GTSNPN, CDR2 SVGIG (reference sequence). The CDR3 bases are TGTGCCTGGAGTGTTTGGGGACACCGAATGTCCACTGAAGCTTTCTTT. Amino acid sequence: CAWSVWGHRMSTEAFF.

This clonotype appeared a single time. A much larger clone lies a single base off, so this may be a read error. The chain employs TRBV18 and TRBJ2-2; D uncertain. The CDR3 length is 11 residues. Germline-derived CDR1 and CDR2 are KGHSH and LQKENI. The CDR3 DNA sequence: TGTGCCGGCTCAGCTGTCGGGGAGCTGTTTTTT. Its translation: CAGSAVGELFF.

In its sample, this clonotype was seen many times. The genes are TRBV6-1 and TRBJ1-2, with TRBD1 identical over 8 bases. V was pared by 5 bases and J by 2 bases, with 7 bases of the junction left unmatched. The germline V gene has CDR1 MNHNS and CDR2 SASEGT. This CDR3 has 15 amino acids. CDR3 DNA: TGTGCCAGCAGTCCCCGGGACAGGACGAACTATGGCTACACCTTC. Translated, it gives CASSPRDRTNYGYTF.

Remarks on this clonotype: A read error may be the cause here, since a much bigger clone is one base away. The chain has TRBV2 and TRBJ2-3, with 7 bases identical to TRBD2. The trim removed 8 bases at V and 0 bases at J, leaving 8 bases unmatched. The germline CDR1 and CDR2 sequences are SNHLY and FYNNEI. The CDR3 consists of 15 residues. This CDR3 is CASSNLAVSTDTQYF. CDR3 DNA sequence: TGTGCCAGCTCCAACCTAGCGGTGAGCACAGATACGCAGTATTTT.

This clonotype was seen ten or more times. The V and J genes are TRBV6-5 and TRBJ1-2; D unresolved. Trimming took 2 bases from V and 3 from J, leaving 13 bases between them. This CDR3 is 15 amino acids long. Germline V lookup: CDR1 MNHEY, CDR2 SVGAGI. The CDR3 region is CASSYGQPSHYGYTF. CDR3 coding DNA: TGTGCCAGCAGTTACGGGCAACCCTCTCACTATGGCTACACCTTC.

This clonotype turned up a few times. The gene calls are TRBV5-8 and TRBJ1-2, with no clear D. V was shortened by 0 bases and J by 4 bases, with 7 bases between the two germline ends. Per germline, CDR1 SGHTS and CDR2 YDEGEE. The CDR3 is 13 amino acids. CDR3 DNA sequence: TGTGCCAGCAGCTTGGGAGACGTCTATGGCTACACCTTC. Its protein product is CASSLGDVYGYTF.